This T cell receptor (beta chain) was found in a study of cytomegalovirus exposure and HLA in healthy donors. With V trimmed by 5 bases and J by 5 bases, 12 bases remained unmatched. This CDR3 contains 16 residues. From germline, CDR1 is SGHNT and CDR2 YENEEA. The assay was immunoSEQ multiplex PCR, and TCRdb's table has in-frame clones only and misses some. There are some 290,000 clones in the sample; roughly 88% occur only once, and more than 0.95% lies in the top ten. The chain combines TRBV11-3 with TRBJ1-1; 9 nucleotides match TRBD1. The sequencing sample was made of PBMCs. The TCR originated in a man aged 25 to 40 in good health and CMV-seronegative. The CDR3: CASSESTGGLVTEAFF. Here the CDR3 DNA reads TGTGCCAGCAGCGAATCGACAGGGGGTTTGGTGACTGAAGCTTTCTTT.